One sample yielded the 2 T cell receptor beta chains listed below, sequenced in a study of cytomegalovirus exposure and HLA in healthy donors. PCR used 60 Vbeta primers and 13 Jbeta primers. The repertoire was sequenced with immunoSEQ multiplex PCR; TCRdb's copy has only in-frame clones and lacks some. The data contain approximately 110,000 clones, about three quarters of them seen just once; the ten biggest clones take up roughly 8.2%. Material: PBMCs. The receptors stem from a woman aged 40 to 50 in good health and CMV-seropositive.

In this sample, this clone turned up a few times. The chain is built from TRBV2 and TRBJ1-1; D not resolved. Trimming took off 7 bases at V and 0 bases at J, with 12 bases between the two ends. CDR1 SNHLY and CDR2 FYNNEI come from the germline V gene. CDR3 length: 14 residues. CDR3 DNA: TGTGCCAGCACCCTGGAACAGCTGAACACTGAAGCTTTCTTT. This translates into CASTLEQLNTEAFF.

CDR3 DNA: TGTGCCAGCAGTGTACGAAAAACAGGAATCTCTGAAAAACTGTTTTTT. It translates to CASSVRKTGISEKLFF. V usage is TRBV25-1 and J usage is TRBJ1-4; possible D gene TRBD1, 5 bases. V lost 4 bases, J lost 7 bases, and 19 bases lay in between. The CDR3 consists of 16 residues. CDR1 and CDR2 from the germline V gene are MGHDK and SYGVNS.